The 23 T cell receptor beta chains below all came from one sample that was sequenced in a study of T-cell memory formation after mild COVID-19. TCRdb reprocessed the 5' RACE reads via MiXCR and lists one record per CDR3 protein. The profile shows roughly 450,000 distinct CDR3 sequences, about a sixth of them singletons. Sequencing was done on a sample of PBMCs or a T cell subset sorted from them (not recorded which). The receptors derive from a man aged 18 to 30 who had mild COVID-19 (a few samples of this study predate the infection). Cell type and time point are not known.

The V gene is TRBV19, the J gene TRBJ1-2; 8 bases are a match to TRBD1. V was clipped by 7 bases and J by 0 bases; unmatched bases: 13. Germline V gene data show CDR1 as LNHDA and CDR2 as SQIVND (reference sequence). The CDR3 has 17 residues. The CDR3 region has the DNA TGTGCCAGTAATGATAGAGGGACAGGCCGAGCTAACTATGGCTACACCTTC. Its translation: CASNDRGTGRANYGYTF.

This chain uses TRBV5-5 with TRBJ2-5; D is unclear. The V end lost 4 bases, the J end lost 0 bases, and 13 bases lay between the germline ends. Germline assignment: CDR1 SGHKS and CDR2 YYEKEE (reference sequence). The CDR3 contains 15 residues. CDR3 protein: CASSPRQAYQETQYF. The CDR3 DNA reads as TGTGCCAGCAGCCCCCGGCAGGCGTACCAAGAGACCCAGTACTTC.

CDR3 nucleotide sequence: TGCAGTGCTAGAGATGGGGGGGGCTTAGATACGCAGTATTTT. Translated, it gives CSARDGGGLDTQYF. The chain has TRBV20-1 and TRBJ2-3; tentative D call: TRBD2 (7 bases). CDR1 is DFQATT, CDR2 SNEGSKA, per germline (reference sequence). V lost 0 bases and J lost 5, with 12 bases in between. The CDR3 runs 14 residues.

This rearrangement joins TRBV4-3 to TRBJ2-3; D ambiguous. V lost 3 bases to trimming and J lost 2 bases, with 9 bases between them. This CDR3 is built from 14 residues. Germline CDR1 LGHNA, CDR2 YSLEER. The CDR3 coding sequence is TGCGCCAGCAGCCATACGGACCTCACAGATACGCAGTATTTT. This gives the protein CASSHTDLTDTQYF.

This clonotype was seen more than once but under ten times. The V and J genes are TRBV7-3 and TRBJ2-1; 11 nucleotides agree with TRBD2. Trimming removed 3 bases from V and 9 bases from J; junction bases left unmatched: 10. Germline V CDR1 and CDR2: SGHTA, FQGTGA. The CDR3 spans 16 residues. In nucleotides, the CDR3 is TGTGCCAGCAGCTTGGGTAGCGGGGGGGCGAGTGGTGAGCAGTTCTTC. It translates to CASSLGSGGASGEQFF.

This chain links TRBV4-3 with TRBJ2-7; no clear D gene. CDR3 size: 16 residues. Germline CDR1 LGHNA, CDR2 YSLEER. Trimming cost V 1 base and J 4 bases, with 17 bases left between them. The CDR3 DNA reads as TGCGCCAGCAGCCAAGTCCTTATTGGTAGGGCGTACGAGCAGTACTTC. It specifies CASSQVLIGRAYEQYF.

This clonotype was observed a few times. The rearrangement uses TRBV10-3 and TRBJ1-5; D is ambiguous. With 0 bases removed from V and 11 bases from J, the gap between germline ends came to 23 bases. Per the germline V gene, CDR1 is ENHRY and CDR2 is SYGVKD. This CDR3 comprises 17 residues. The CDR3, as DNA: TGTGCCATCAGTGAGTCGTGGGGTCGAGACGGTGGATCTGCCCAGCATTTT. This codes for CAISESWGRDGGSAQHF.

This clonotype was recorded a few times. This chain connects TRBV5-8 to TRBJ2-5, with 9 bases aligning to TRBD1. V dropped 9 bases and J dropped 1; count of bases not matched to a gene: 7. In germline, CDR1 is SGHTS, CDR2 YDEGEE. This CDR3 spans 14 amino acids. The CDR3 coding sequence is TGTGCCACTGGACAGGGGACAACCCAAGAGACCCAGTACTTC. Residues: CATGQGTTQETQYF. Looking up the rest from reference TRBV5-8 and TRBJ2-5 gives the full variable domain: EAGVTQSPTHLIKTRGQQATLRCSPISGHTSVYWYQQALGLGLQFLLWYDEGEERNRGNFPPRFSGRQFPNYSSELNVNALELEDSALYLCATGQGTTQETQYFGPGTRLLVL.

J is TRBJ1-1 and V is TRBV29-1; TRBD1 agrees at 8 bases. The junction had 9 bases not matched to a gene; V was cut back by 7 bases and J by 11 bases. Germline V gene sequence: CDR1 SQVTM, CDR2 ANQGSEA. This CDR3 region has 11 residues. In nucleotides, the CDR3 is TGCAGCGCCGGACAGGGATTAGTGGCTTTCTTT. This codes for CSAGQGLVAFF.

CDR3 DNA sequence: TGCGCCAGCAGCCAAGGGGTTAGGGGGGGCGGTGAAGCTTTCTTT. The encoded protein is CASSQGVRGGGEAFF. The gene calls are TRBV4-1 and TRBJ1-1; possibly TRBD1 for D (6 bases). The CDR3 is made up of 15 amino acids. Trimming cost V 1 base and J 7 bases, with 16 bases left between them. Germline lookup yields CDR1 MGHRA and CDR2 YSYEKL.

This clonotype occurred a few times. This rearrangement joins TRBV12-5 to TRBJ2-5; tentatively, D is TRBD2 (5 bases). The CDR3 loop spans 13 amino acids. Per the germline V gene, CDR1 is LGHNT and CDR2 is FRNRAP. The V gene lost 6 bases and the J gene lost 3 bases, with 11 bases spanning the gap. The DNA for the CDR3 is TGTGCTAGTGGCCCGGACGGGGAAGAGACCCAGTACTTC. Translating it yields CASGPDGEETQYF. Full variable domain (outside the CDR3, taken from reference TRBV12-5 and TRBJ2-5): DARVTQTPRHKVTEMGQEVTMRCQPILGHNTVFWYRQTMMQGLELLAYFRNRAPLDDSGMPKDRFSAEMPDATLATLKIQPSEPRDSAVYFCASGPDGEETQYFGPGTRLLVL.

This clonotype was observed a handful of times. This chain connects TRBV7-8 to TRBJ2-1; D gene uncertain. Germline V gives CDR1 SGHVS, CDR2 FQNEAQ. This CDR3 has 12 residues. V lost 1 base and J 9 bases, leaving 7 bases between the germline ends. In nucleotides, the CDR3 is TGTGCCAGCAGCTTAGAGAACGGTGAGCAGTTCTTC. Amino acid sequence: CASSLENGEQFF.

The CDR3 sequence is CSGLAEEQYF. DNA for the CDR3: TGCAGTGGACTAGCGGAAGAGCAGTACTTC. The rearrangement joins TRBV20-1 to TRBJ2-7; TRBD2 matches at 9 bases. The germline gives CDR1 DFQATT, CDR2 SNEGSKA (reference sequence). This CDR3 region has 10 residues. The V gene end was trimmed by 7 bases and the J gene end by 7 bases; junction bases not matched to a gene: 2.

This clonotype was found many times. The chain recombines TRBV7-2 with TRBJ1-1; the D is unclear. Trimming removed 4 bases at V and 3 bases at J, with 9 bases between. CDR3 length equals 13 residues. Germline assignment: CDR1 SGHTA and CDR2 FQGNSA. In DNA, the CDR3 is TGTGCCAGCAGCTCTGGAGGGTACACTGAAGCTTTCTTT. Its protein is CASSSGGYTEAFF.

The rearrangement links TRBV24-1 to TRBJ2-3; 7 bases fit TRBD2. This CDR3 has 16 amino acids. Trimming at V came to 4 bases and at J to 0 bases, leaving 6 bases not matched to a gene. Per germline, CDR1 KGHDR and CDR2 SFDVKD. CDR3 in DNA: TGTGCCACCAGTGACGGAAAGCGGGGCAGCACAGATACGCAGTATTTT. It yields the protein CATSDGKRGSTDTQYF.

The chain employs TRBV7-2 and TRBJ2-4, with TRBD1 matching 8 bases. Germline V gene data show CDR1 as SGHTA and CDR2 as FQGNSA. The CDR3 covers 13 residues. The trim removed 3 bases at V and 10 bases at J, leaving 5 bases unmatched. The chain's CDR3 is CASSFRTGQIQYF. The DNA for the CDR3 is TGTGCCAGCAGCTTCCGGACAGGGCAAATTCAGTACTTC. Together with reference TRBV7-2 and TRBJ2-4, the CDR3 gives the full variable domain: GAGVSQSPSNKVTEKGKDVELRCDPISGHTALYWYRQSLGQGLEFLIYFQGNSAPDKSGLPSDRFSAERTGGSVSTLTIQRTQQEDSAVYLCASSFRTGQIQYFGAGTRLSVL.

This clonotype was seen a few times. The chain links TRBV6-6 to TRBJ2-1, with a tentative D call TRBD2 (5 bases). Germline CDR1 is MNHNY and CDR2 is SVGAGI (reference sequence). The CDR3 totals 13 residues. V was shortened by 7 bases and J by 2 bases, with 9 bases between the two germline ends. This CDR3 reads CASTRGTYNEQFF. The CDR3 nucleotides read TGTGCCAGCACCCGGGGAACCTACAATGAGCAGTTCTTC.

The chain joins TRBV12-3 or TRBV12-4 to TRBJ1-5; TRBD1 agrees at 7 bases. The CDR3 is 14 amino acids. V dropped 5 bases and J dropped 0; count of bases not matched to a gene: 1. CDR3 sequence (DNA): TGTGCCAGCAGTGGGGACAGTAGCAATCAGCCCCAGCATTTT. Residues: CASSGDSSNQPQHF.

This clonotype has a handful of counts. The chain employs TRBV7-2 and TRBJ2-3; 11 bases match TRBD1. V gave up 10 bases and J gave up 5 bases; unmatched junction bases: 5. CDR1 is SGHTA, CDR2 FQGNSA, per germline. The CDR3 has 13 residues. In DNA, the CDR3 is TGTGCCACCCGGACAGGGGGCTTAGATACGCAGTATTTT. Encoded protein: CATRTGGLDTQYF. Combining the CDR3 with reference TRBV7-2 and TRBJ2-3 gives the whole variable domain GAGVSQSPSNKVTEKGKDVELRCDPISGHTALYWYRQSLGQGLEFLIYFQGNSAPDKSGLPSDRFSAERTGGSVSTLTIQRTQQEDSAVYLCATRTGGLDTQYFGPGTRLTVL.

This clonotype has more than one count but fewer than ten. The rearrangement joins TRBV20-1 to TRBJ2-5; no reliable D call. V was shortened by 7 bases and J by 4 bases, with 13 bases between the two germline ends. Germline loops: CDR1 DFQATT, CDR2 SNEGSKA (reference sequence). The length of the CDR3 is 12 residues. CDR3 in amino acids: CSGGTTLETQYF. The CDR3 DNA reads TGCAGTGGAGGTACAACGTTAGAGACCCAGTACTTC.

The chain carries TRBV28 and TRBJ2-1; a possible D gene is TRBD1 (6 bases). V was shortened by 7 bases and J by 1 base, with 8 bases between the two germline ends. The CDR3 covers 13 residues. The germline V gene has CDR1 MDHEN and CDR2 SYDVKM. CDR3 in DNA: TGTGCCAGCATTAGGGGGTCCTACAATGAGCAGTTCTTC. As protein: CASIRGSYNEQFF. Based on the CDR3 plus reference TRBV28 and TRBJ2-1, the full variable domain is DVKVTQSSRYLVKRTGEKVFLECVQDMDHENMFWYRQDPGLGLRLIYFSYDVKMKEKGDIPEGYSVSREKKERFSLILESASTNQTSMYLCASIRGSYNEQFFGPGTRLTVL.

The CDR3 here is CSARTGHGYTF. CDR3 bases: TGCAGCGCTCGGACAGGGCACGGCTACACCTTC. The chain couples TRBV29-1 to TRBJ1-2; 8 bases map to TRBD1. This CDR3 has 11 residues. V shed 7 bases and J 8 bases; nucleotides not matched to a gene: 6. CDR1 and CDR2 from the germline V gene are SQVTM and ANQGSEA.

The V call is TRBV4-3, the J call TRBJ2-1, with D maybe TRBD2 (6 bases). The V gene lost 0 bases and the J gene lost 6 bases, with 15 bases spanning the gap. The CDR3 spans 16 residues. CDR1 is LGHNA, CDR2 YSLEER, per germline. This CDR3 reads CASSQEAGYGSNEQFF. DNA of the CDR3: TGCGCCAGCAGCCAAGAGGCGGGGTATGGGAGCAATGAGCAGTTCTTC.